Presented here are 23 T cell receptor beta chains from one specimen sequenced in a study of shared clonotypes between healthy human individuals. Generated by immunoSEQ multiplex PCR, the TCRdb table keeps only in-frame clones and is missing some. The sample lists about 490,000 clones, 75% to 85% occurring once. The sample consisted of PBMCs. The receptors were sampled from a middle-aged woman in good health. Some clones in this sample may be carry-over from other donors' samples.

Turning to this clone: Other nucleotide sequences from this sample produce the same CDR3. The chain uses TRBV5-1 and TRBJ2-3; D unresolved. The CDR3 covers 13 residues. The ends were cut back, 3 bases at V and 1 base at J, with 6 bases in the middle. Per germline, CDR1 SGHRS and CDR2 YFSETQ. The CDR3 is CASSSEGTDTQYF. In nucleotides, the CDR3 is TGCGCCAGCAGCTCCGAAGGCACAGATACGCAGTATTTT.

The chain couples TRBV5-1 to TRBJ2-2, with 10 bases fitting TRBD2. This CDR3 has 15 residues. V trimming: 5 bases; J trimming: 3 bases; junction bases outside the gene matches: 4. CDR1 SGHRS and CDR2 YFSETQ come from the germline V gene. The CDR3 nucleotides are TGCGCCAGCAGAGGTCTAGCGGGAGACACCGGGGAGCTGTTTTTT. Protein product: CASRGLAGDTGELFF.

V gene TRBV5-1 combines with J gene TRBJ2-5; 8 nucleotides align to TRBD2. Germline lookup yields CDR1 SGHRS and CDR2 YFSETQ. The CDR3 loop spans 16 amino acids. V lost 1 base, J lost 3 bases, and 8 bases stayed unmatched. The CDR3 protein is CASSLFSGNPEETQYF. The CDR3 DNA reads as TGCGCCAGCAGCTTGTTTAGCGGGAATCCTGAAGAGACCCAGTACTTC.

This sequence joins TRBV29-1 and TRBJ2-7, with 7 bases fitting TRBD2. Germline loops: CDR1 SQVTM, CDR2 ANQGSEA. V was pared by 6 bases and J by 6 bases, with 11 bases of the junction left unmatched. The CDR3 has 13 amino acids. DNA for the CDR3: TGCAGCGTGCGGTTGGGACTACCGATCGAGCAGTACTTC. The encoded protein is CSVRLGLPIEQYF.

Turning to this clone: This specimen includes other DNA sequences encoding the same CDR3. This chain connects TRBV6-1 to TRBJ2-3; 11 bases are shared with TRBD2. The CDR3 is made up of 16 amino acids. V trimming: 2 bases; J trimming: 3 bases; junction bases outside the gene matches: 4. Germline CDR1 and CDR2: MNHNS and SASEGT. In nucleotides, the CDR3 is TGTGCCAGCAGTGAAACGCTAGCGGGAGGAACAGATACGCAGTATTTT. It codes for CASSETLAGGTDTQYF.

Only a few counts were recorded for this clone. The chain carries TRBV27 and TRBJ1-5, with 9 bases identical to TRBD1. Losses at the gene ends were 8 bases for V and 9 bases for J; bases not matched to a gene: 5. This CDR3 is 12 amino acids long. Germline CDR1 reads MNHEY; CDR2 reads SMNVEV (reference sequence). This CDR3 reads CASGTGKRPQHF. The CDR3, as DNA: TGTGCCAGCGGGACAGGGAAACGGCCCCAGCATTTT.

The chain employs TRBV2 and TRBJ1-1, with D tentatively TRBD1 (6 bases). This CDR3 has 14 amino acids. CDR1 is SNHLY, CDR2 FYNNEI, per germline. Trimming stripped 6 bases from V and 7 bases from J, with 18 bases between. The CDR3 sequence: CASREVQGPIEAFF. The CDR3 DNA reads TGTGCCAGCAGGGAGGTCCAGGGGCCCATTGAAGCTTTCTTT.

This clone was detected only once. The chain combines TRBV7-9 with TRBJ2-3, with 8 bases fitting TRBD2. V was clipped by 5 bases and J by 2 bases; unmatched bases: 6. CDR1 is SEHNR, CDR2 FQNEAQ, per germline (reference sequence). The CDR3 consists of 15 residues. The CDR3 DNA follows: TGTGCCAGCAGCCGCACTAGCGGACCCACAGATACGCAGTATTTT. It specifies CASSRTSGPTDTQYF.

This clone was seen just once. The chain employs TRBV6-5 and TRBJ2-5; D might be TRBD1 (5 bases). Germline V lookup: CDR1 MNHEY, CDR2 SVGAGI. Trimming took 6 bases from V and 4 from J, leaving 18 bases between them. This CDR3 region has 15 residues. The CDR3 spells CASSRTSALGETQYF. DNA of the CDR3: TGTGCCAGCAGCCGGACATCCGCTTTGGGAGAGACCCAGTACTTC.

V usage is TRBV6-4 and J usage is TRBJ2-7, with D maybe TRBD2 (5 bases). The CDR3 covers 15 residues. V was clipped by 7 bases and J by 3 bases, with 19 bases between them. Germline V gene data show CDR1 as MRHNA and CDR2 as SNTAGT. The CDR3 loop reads CASTRGGPGSYEQYF. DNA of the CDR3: TGTGCCAGCACGCGTGGAGGCCCAGGCAGCTACGAGCAGTACTTC.

Here the CDR3 DNA reads TGTGCCAGCAGTTTTGCGGCTGAGCAGTTCTTC. It encodes CASSFAAEQFF. The chain is built from TRBV28 and TRBJ2-1; no definite D call. With 3 bases removed from V and 9 bases from J, the gap between germline ends came to 6 bases. From germline, CDR1 is MDHEN and CDR2 SYDVKM. The length of the CDR3 is 11 residues.

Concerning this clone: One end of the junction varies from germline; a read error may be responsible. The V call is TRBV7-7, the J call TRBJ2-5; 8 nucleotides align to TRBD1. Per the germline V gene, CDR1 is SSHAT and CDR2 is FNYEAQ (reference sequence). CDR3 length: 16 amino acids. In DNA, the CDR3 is TGTGCTAGCAGCCCTAGATCGGGACAGGCAAGGGAGACCCAGTACTTC. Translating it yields CASSPRSGQARETQYF.

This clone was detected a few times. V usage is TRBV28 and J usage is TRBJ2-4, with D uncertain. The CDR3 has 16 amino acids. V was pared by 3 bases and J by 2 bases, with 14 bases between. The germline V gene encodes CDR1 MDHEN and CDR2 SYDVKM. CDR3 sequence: CASSFAQDVPKNIQYF. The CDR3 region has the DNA TGTGCCAGCAGTTTTGCTCAGGACGTTCCCAAAAACATTCAGTACTTC.

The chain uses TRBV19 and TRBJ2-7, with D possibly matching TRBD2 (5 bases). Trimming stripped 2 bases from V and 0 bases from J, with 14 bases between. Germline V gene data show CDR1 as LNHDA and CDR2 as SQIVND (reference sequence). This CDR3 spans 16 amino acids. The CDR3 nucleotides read TGTGCCAGTAGTATAAGTCGAGGGAAAAGCTCCTACGAGCAGTACTTC. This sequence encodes CASSISRGKSSYEQYF. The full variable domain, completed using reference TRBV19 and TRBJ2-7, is DGGITQSPKYLFRKEGQNVTLSCEQNLNHDAMYWYRQDPGQGLRLIYYSQIVNDFQKGDIAEGYSVSREKKESFPLTVTSAQKNPTAFYLCASSISRGKSSYEQYFGPGTRLTVT.

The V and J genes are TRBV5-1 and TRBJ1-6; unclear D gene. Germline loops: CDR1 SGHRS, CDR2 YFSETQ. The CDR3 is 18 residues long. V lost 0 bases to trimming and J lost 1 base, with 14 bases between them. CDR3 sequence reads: CASSLVPTTRSYNSPLHF. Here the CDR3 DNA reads TGCGCCAGCAGCTTGGTACCGACTACGAGGTCCTATAATTCACCCCTCCACTTT.

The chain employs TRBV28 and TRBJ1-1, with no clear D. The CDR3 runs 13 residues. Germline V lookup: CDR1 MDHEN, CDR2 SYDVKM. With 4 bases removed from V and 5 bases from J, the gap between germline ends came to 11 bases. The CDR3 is CASSSTPGTEAFF. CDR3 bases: TGTGCCAGCAGTTCCACCCCTGGTACTGAAGCTTTCTTT.

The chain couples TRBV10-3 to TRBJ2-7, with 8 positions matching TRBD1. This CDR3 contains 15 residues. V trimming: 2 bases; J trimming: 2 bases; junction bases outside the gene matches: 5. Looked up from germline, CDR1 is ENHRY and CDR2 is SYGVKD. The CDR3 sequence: CAISEPDRVTYEQYF. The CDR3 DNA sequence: TGTGCCATCAGTGAGCCGGACAGGGTAACCTACGAGCAGTACTTC.

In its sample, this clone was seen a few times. CDR3 in amino acids: CASSHTGGSADTQYF. In DNA, the CDR3 is TGCGCCAGCAGCCACACAGGGGGCAGTGCAGATACGCAGTATTTT. This chain links TRBV4-3 with TRBJ2-3, with 9 nucleotides matching TRBD1. CDR1 and CDR2 from the germline V gene are LGHNA and YSLEER. Trimming at V came to 3 bases and at J to 4 bases, leaving 5 bases not matched to a gene. The CDR3 sequence is 15 residues long.

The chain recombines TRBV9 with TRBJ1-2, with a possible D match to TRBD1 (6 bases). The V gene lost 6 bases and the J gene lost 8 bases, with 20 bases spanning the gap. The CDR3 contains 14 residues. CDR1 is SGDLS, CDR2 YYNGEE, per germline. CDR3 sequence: CASTKTGPQGGYTF. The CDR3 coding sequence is TGTGCCAGCACCAAAACAGGCCCTCAGGGGGGCTACACCTTC.

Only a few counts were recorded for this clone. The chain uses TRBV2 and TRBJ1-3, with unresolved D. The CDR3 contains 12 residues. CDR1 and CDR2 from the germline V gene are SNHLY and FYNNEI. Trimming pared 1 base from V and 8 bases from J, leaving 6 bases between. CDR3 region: CASSEVVDTIYF. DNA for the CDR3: TGTGCCAGCAGTGAAGTTGTCGACACCATATATTTT.

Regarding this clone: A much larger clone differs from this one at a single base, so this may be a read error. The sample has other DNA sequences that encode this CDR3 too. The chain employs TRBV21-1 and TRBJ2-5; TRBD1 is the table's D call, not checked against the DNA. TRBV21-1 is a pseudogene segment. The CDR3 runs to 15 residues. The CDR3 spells CASSQSSGYQETQYF. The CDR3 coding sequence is TGTGCCAGCAGTCAAAGTTCAGGATACCAAGAGACCCAGTACTTC.

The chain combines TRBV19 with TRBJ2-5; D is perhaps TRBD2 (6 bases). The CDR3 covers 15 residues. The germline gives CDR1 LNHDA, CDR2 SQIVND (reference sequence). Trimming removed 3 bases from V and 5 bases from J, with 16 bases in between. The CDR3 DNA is TGTGCCAGTAGTATGACCGCGGGACGGGGTGAGACCCAGTACTTC. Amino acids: CASSMTAGRGETQYF.

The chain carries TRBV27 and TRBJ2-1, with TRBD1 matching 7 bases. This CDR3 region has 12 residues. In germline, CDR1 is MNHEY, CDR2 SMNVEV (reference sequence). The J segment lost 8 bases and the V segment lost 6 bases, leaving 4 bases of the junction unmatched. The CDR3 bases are TGTGCCAGCAGCGACAGGGTGGATGAGCAGTTCTTC. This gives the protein CASSDRVDEQFF.